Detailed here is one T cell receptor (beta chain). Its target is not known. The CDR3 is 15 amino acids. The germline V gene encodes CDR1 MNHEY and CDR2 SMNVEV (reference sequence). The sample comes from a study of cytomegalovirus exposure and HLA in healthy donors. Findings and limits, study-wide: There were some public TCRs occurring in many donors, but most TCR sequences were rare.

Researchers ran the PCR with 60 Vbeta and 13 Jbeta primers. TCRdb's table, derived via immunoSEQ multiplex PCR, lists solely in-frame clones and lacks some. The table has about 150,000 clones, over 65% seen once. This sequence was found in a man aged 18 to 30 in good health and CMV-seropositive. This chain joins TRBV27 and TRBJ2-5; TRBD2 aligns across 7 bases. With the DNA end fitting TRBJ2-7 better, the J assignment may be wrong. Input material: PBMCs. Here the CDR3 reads CASSEGLLSSYEQYF. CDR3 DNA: TGTGCCAGCAGTGAGGGACTATTGAGCTCCTACGAGCAGTACTTC.